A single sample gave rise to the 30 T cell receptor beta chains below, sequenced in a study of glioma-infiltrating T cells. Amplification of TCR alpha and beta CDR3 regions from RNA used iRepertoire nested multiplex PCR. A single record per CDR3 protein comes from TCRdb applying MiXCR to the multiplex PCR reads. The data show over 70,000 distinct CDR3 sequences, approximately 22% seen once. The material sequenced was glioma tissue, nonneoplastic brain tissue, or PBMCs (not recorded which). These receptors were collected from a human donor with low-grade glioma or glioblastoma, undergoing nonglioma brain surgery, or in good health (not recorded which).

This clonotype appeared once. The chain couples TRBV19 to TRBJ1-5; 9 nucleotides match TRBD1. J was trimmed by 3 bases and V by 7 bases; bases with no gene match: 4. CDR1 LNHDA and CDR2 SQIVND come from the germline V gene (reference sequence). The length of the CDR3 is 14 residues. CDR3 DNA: TGTGCCAGTATGGGACAGGGTCTCAATCAGCCCCAGCATTTT. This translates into CASMGQGLNQPQHF.

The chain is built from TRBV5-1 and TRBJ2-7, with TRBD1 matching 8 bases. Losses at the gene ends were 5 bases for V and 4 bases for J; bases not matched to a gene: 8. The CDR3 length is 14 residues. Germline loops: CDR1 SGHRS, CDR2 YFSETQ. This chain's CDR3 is CASRPEGQAYEQYF. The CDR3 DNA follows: TGCGCCAGCAGACCGGAGGGACAGGCTTACGAGCAGTACTTC.

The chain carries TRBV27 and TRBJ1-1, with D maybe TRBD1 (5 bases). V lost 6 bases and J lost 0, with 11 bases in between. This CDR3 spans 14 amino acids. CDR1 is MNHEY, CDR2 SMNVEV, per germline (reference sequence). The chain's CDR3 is CASRLAGVNTEAFF. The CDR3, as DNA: TGTGCCAGCAGACTAGCGGGGGTGAACACTGAAGCTTTCTTT.

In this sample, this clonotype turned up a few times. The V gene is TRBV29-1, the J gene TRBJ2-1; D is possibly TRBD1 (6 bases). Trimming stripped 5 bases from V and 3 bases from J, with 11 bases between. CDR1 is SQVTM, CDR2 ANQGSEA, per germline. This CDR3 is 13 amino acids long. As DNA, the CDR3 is TGCAGCGTTCTGTCAGGGGACTACAATGAGCAGTTCTTC. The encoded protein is CSVLSGDYNEQFF.

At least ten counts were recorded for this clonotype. The CDR3 region has the DNA TGTGCCAGCACCCAATTAGGGGGGAGTTTCCAAGAGACCCAGTACTTC. Amino acid sequence: CASTQLGGSFQETQYF. This sequence joins TRBV7-9 and TRBJ2-5, with D perhaps assigned TRBD1 or TRBD2 (6 bases each). CDR1 is SEHNR, CDR2 FQNEAQ, per germline (reference sequence). V was pared by 7 bases and J by 1 base, with 19 bases between. The CDR3 totals 16 residues.

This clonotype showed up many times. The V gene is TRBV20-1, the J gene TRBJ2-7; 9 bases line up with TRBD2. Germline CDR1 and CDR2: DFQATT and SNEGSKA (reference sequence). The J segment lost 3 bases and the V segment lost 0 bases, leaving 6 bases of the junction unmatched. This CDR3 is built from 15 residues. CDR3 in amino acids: CSARESAGGFYEQYF. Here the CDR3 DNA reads TGCAGTGCTAGAGAATCAGCGGGAGGATTCTACGAGCAGTACTTC.

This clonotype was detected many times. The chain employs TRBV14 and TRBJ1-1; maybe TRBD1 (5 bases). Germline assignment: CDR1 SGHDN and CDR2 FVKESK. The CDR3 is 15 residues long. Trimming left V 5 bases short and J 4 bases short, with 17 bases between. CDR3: CASSGIGALGTEAFF. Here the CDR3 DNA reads TGTGCCAGCAGCGGGATCGGGGCCCTGGGCACTGAAGCTTTCTTT.

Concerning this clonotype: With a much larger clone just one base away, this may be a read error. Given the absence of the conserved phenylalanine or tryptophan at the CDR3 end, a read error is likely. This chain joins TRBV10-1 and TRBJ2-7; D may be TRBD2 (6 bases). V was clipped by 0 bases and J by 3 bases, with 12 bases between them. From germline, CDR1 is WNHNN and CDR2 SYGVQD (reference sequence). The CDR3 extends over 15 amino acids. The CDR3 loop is CASSESAVAVYEQYL. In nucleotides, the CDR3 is TGCGCCAGCAGTGAGTCGGCGGTAGCGGTCTACGAGCAGTACCTC.

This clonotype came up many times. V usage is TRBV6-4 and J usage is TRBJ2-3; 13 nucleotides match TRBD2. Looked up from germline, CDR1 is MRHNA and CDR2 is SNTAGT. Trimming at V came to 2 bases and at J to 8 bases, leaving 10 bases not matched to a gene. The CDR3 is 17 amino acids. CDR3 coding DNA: TGTGCCAGCAGTGACCCCTCACTAGCGGGGGGGATGAGTACGCAGTATTTT. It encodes CASSDPSLAGGMSTQYF.

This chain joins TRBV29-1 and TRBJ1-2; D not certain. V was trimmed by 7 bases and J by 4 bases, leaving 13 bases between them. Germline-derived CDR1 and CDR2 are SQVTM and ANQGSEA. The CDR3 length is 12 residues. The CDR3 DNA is TGCAGCGCGACCTTGACCATCTATGGCTACACCTTC. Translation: CSATLTIYGYTF.

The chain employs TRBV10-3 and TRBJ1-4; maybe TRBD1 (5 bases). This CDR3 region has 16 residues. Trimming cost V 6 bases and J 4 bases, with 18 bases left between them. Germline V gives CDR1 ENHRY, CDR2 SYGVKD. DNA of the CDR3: TGTGCCATCAGCCCCGGGGTGGGACGGAGTAATGAAAAACTGTTTTTT. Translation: CAISPGVGRSNEKLFF.

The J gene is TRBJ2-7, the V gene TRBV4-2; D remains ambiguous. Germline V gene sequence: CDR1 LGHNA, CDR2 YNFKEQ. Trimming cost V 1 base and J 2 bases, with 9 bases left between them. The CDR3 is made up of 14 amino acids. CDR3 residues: CASSQGLNAYEQYF. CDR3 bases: TGTGCCAGCAGCCAAGGGCTAAACGCCTACGAGCAGTACTTC.

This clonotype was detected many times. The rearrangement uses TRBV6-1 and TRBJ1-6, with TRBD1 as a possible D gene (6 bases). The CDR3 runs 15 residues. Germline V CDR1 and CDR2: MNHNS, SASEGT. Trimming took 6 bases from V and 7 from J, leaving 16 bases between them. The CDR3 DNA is TGTGCCAGCAGCACACAGGGTAGCAAGAATTCACCCCTCCACTTT. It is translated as CASSTQGSKNSPLHF.

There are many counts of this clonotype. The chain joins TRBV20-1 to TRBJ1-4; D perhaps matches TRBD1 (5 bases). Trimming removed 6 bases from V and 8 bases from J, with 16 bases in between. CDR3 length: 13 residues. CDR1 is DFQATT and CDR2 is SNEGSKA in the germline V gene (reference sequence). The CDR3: CSARREMREKLFF. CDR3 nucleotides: TGCAGTGCCCGCAGGGAGATGAGGGAAAAACTGTTTTTT.

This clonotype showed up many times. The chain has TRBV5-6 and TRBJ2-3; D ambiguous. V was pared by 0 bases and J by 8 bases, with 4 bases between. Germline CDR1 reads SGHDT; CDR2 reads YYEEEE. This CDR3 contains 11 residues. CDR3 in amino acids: CASSLGSTQYF. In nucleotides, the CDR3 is TGTGCCAGCAGCTTGGGCAGTACGCAGTATTTT.

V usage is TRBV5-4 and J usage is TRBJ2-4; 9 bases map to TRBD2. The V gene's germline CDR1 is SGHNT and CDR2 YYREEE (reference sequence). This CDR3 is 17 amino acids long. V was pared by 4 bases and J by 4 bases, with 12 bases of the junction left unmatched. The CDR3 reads CASSDPRSGRGKNIQYF. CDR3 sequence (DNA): TGTGCCAGCAGCGACCCTCGTAGCGGGAGAGGGAAAAACATTCAGTACTTC. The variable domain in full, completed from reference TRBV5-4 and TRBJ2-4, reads ETGVTQSPTHLIKTRGQQVTLRCSSQSGHNTVSWYQQALGQGPQFIFQYYREEENGRGNFPPRFSGLQFPNYSSELNVNALELDDSALYLCASSDPRSGRGKNIQYFGAGTRLSVL.

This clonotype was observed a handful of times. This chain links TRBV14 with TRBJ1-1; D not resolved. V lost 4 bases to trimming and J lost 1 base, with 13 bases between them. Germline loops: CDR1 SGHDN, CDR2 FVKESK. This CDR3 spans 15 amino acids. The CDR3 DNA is TGTGCCAGCAGCCTTCAAGACGGACCGAACACTGAAGCTTTCTTT. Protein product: CASSLQDGPNTEAFF. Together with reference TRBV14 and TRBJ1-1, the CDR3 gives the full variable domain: EAGVTQFPSHSVIEKGQTVTLRCDPISGHDNLYWYRRVMGKEIKFLLHFVKESKQDESGMPNNRFLAERTGGTYSTLKVQPAELEDSGVYFCASSLQDGPNTEAFFGQGTRLTVV.

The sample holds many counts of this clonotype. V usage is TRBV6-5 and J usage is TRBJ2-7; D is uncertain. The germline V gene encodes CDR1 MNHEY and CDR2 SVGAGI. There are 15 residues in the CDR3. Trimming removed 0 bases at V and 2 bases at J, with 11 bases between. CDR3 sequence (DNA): TGTGCCAGCAGTTACTCGACCGGGTCACCCTACGAGCAGTACTTC. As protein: CASSYSTGSPYEQYF.

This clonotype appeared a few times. For the CDR3, the DNA is TGTGCCAGCTCCTCTAAGAGTAGGGGATATAATGAAAAACTGTTTTTT. Protein sequence: CASSSKSRGYNEKLFF. This chain links TRBV7-9 with TRBJ1-4, with D possibly TRBD1 on 5 matching bases. V lost 8 bases to trimming and J lost 4 bases, with 20 bases between them. Germline V gene lookup returns CDR1 SEHNR and CDR2 FQNEAQ (reference sequence). The CDR3 sequence is 16 residues long.

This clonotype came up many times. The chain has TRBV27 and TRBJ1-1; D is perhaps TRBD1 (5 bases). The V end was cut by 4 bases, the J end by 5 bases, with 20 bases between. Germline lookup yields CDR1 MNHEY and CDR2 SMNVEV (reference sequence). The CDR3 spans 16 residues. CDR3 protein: CASSYTGLTPGTEAFF. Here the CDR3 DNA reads TGTGCCAGCAGTTACACGGGACTTACTCCGGGGACTGAAGCTTTCTTT.

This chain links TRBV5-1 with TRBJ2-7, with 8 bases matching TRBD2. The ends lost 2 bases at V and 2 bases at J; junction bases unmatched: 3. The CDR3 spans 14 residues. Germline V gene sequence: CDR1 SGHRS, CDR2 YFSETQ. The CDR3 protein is CASSLGAGAYEQYF. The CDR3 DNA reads TGCGCCAGCAGCTTAGGAGCGGGGGCCTACGAGCAGTACTTC.

The CDR3 nucleotides read TGTGCCAGCAGGTGGACAGGGAGCGAAAAACTGTTTTTT. This sequence encodes CASRWTGSEKLFF. This chain connects TRBV2 to TRBJ1-4; 8 nucleotides line up with TRBD1. CDR3 length equals 13 residues. From germline, CDR1 is SNHLY and CDR2 FYNNEI. V trimming: 6 bases; J trimming: 8 bases; junction bases outside the gene matches: 5. The entire variable domain, with the rest obtained from reference TRBV2 and TRBJ1-4, is as follows: EPEVTQTPSHQVTQMGQEVILRCVPISNHLYFYWYRQILGQKVEFLVSFYNNEISEKSEIFDDQFSVERPDGSNFTLKIRSTKLEDSAMYFCASRWTGSEKLFFGSGTQLSVL.

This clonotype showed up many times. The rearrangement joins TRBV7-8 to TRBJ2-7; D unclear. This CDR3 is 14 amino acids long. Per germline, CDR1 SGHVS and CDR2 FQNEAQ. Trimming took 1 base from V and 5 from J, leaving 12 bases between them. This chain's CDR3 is CASSLVLGNDEQYF. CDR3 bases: TGTGCCAGCAGCTTAGTTCTGGGGAACGACGAGCAGTACTTC.

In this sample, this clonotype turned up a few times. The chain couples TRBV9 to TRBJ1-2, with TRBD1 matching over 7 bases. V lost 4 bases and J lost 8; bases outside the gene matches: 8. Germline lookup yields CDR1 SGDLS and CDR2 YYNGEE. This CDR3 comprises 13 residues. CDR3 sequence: CASSTRQGRGYTF. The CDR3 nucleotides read TGTGCCAGCAGCACCCGACAGGGCCGGGGCTACACCTTC.

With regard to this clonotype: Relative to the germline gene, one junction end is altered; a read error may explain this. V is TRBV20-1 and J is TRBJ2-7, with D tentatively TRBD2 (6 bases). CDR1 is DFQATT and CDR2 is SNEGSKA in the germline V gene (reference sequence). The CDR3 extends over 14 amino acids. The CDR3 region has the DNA TGCAGTGCTAGTATGTCCGAGCGGGCCTACGAGCAGCACTTC. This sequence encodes CSASMSERAYEQHF.

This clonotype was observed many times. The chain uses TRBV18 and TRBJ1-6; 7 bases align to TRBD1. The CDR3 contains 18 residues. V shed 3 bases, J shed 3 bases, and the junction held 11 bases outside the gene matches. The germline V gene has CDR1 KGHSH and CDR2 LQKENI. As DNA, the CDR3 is TGTGCCAGCTCACCTAGGGACAGCAAGCACATCTATAATTCACCCCTCCACTTT. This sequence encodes CASSPRDSKHIYNSPLHF.

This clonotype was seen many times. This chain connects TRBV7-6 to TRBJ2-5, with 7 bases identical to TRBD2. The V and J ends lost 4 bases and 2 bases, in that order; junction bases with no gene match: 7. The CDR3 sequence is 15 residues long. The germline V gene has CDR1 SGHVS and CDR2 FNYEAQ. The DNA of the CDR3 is TGTGCCAGCAGCTGGAACAGCGGGGTTCAAGAGACCCAGTACTTC. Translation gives CASSWNSGVQETQYF. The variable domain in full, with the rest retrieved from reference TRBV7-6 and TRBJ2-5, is GAGVSQSPRYKVTKRGQDVALRCDPISGHVSLYWYRQALGQGPEFLTYFNYEAQQDKSGLPNDRFSAERPEGSISTLTIQRTEQRDSAMYRCASSWNSGVQETQYFGPGTRLLVL.

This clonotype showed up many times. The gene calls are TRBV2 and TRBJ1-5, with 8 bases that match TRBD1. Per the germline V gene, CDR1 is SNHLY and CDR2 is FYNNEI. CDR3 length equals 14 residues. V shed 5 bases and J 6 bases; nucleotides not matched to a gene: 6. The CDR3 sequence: CASSSDRVAQPQHF. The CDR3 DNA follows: TGTGCCAGCAGTTCGGACAGGGTGGCTCAGCCCCAGCATTTT.

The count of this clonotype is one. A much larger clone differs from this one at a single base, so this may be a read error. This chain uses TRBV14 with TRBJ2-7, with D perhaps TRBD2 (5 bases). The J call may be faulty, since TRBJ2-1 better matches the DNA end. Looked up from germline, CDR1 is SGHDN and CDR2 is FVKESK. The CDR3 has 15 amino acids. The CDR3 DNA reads TGTGCCAGCAGCCAAGATCCGGGAACCTCCTACGAGCAGTTCTTC. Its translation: CASSQDPGTSYEQFF.

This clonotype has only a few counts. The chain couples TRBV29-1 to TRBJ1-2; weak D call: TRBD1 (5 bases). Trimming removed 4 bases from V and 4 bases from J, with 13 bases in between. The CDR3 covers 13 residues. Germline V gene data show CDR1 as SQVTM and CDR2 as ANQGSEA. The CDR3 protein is CSVGGRGSYGYTF. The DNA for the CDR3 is TGCAGCGTTGGTGGTAGGGGTTCCTATGGCTACACCTTC.